The clone carrying this T cell receptor beta chain was counted at least ten times. These data originate in a study of human T cells and chemical hapten exposure. The time point is: patch test 1, 2 weeks after DPC sensitization. Stated treatment: therapeutic diphenylcyclopropenone sensitization with weekly scalp DPC. Original processing notes: A per-sample median of roughly 96,000 TCRs was observed, with a range of roughly 23,224 to 700,000. TCRdb fed the RACE reads into MiXCR, producing one record per CDR3 protein. The V and J calls were determined by TCRdb, not by the authors. The sample holds about 120,000 distinct CDR3 sequences; roughly 15% are singletons and the top ten take 0.9% to 0.95%. This CDR3 region has 14 residues. The V end lost 0 bases, the J end lost 6 bases, and 9 bases lay between the germline ends. Looked up from germline, CDR1 is SGHNT and CDR2 is YYREEE (reference sequence).

This sequence joins TRBV5-4 and TRBJ2-2; D remains ambiguous. The specimen was whole blood, collected in connection with sensitization to the hapten diphenylcyclopropenone (DPC). The TCR sequence derives from a man aged 18 to 29 with alopecia areata. Some clones in this sample may be carry-over from other donors' samples. This CDR3 is CASSLDLGAGELFF. In DNA form, the CDR3 reads TGTGCCAGCAGCTTGGATCTGGGCGCCGGGGAGCTGTTTTTT.